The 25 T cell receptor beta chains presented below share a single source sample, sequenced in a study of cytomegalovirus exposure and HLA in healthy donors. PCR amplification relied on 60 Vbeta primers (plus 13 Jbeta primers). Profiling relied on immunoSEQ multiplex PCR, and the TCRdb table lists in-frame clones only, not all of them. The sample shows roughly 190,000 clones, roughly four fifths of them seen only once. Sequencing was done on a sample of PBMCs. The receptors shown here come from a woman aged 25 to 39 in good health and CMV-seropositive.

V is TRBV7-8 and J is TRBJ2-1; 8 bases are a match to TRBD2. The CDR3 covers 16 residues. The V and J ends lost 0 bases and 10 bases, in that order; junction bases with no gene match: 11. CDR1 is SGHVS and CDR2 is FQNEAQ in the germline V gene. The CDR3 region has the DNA TGTGCCAGCAGCTTAGCAAGCGGGAGTACATCATTGGAGCAGTTCTTC. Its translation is CASSLASGSTSLEQFF.

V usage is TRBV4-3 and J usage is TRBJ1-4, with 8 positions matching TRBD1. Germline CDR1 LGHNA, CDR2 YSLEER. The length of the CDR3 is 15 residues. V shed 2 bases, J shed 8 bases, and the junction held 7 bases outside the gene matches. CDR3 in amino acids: CASSQMTGEWEKLFF. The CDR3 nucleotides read TGCGCCAGCAGCCAAATGACAGGGGAGTGGGAAAAACTGTTTTTT.

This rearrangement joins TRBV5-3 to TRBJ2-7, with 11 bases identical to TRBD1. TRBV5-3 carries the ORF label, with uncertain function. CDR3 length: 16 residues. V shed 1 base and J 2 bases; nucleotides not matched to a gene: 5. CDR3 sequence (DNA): TGTGCCAGAAGCTTGACCCGGGACAGGGGGGCCTACGAGCAGTACTTC. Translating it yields CARSLTRDRGAYEQYF.

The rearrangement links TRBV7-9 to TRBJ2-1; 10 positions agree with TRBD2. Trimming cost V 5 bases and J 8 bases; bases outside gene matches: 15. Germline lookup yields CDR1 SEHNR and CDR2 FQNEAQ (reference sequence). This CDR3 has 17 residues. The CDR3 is CASSPSPLAGALDEQFF. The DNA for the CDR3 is TGTGCCAGCAGCCCCAGCCCCCTAGCGGGGGCGCTGGATGAGCAGTTCTTC.

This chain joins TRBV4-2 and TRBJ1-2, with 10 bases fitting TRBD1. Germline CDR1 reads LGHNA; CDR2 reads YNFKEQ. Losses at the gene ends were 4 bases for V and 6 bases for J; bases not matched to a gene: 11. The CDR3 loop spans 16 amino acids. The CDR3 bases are TGTGCCAGCAGCCGAGAAAGGGACAGGGGATACGATGGCTACACCTTC. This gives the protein CASSRERDRGYDGYTF.

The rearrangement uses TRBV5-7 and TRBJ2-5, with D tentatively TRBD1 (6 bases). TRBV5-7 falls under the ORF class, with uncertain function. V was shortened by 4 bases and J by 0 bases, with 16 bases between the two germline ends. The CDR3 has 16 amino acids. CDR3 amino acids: CASSEGTRGYQETQYF. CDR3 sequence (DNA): TGTGCCAGCAGCGAGGGGACAAGGGGATACCAAGAGACCCAGTACTTC.

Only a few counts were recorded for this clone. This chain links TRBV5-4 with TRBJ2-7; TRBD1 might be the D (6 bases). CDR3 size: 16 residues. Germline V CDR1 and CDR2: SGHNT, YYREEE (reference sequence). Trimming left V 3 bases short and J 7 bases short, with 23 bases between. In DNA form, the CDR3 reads TGTGCCAGCAGCTCCTCCATCGGACAGAGTTTTGGGGAGCAGTACTTC. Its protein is CASSSSIGQSFGEQYF.

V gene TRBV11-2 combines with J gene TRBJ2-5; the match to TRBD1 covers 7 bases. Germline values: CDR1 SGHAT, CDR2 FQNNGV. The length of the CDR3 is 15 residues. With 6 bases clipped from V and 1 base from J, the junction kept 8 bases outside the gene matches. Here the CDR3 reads CASRRNTGVQETQYF. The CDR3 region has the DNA TGTGCCAGCAGAAGAAACACAGGGGTCCAAGAGACCCAGTACTTC.

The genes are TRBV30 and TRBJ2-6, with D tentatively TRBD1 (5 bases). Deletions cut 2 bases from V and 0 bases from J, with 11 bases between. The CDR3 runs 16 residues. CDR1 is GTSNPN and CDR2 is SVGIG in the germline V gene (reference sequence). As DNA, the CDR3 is TGTGCCTGGAGTCCTAGGGGCAGCTCTGGGGCCAACGTCCTGACTTTC. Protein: CAWSPRGSSGANVLTF. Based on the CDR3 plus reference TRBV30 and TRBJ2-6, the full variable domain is SQTIHQWPATLVQPVGSPLSLECTVEGTSNPNLYWYRQAAGRGLQLLFYSVGIGQISSEVPQNLSASRPQDRQFILSSKKLLLSDSGFYLCAWSPRGSSGANVLTFGAGSRLTVL.

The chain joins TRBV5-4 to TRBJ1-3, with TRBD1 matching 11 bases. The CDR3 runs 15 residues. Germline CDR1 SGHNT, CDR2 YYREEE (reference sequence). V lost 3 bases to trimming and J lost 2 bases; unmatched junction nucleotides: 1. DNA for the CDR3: TGTGCCAGCAGCTCGGGACAGGGGGCTGGAAACACCATATATTTT. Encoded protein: CASSSGQGAGNTIYF.

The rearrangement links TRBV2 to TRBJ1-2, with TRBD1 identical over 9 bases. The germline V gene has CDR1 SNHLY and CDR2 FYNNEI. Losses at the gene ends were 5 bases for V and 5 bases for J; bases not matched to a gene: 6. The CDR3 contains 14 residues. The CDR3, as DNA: TGTGCCAGCAGTAGGGACGACAGGGGGTATGGCTACACCTTC. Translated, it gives CASSRDDRGYGYTF.

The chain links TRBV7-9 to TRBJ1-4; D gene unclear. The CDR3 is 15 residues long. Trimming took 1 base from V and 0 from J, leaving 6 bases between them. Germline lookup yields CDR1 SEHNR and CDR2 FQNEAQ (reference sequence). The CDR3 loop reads CASSLGSATNEKLFF. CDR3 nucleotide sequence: TGTGCCAGCAGCTTAGGTTCGGCAACTAATGAAAAACTGTTTTTT.

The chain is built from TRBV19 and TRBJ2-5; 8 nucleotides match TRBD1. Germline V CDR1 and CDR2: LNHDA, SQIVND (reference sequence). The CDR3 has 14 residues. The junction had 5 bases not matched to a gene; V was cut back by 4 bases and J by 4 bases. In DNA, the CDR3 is TGTGCCAGTAGTACGACAGGGGTACGAGAGACCCAGTACTTC. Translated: CASSTTGVRETQYF.

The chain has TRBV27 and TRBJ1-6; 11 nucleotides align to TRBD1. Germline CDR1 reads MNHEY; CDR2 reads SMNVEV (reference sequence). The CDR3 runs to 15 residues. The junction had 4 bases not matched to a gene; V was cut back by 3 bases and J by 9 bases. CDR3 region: CASSLGQGGFSPLHF. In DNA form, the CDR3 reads TGTGCCAGCAGTTTGGGACAGGGGGGATTTTCACCCCTCCACTTT.

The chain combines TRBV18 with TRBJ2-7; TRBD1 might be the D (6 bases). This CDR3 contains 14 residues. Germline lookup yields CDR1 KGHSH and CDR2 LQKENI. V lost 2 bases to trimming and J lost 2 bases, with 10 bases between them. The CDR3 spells CASSPSGVPYEQYF. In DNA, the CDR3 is TGTGCCAGCTCACCATCAGGGGTCCCCTACGAGCAGTACTTC.

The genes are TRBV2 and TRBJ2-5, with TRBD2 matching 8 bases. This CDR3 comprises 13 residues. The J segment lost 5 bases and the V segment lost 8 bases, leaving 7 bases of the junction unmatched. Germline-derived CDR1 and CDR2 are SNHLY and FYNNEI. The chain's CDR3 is CASCREGRETQYF. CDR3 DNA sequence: TGTGCCAGCTGCCGGGAGGGCCGGGAGACCCAGTACTTC.

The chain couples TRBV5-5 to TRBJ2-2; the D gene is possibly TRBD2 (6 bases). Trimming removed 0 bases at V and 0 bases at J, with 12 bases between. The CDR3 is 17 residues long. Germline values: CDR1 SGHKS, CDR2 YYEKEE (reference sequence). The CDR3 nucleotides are TGTGCCAGCAGCTTGGGGAGGGGCGGTACGAACACCGGGGAGCTGTTTTTT. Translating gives CASSLGRGGTNTGELFF.

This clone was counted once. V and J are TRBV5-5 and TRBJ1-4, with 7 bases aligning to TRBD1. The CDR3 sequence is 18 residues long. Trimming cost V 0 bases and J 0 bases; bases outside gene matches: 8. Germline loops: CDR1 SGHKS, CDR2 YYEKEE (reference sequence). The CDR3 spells CASSLGRTGSATNEKLFF. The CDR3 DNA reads TGTGCCAGCAGCTTGGGGCGGACAGGATCTGCAACTAATGAAAAACTGTTTTTT. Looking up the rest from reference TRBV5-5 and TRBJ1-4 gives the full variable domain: DAGVTQSPTHLIKTRGQQVTLRCSPISGHKSVSWYQQVLGQGPQFIFQYYEKEERGRGNFPDRFSARQFPNYSSELNVNALLLGDSALYLCASSLGRTGSATNEKLFFGSGTQLSVL.

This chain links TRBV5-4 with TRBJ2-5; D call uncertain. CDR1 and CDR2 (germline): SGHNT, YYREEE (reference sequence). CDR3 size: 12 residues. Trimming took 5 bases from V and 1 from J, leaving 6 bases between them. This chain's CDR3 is CASSSVQETQYF. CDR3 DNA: TGTGCCAGCAGTTCTGTCCAAGAGACCCAGTACTTC. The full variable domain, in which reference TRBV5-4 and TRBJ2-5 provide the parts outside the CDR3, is ETGVTQSPTHLIKTRGQQVTLRCSSQSGHNTVSWYQQALGQGPQFIFQYYREEENGRGNFPPRFSGLQFPNYSSELNVNALELDDSALYLCASSSVQETQYFGPGTRLLVL.

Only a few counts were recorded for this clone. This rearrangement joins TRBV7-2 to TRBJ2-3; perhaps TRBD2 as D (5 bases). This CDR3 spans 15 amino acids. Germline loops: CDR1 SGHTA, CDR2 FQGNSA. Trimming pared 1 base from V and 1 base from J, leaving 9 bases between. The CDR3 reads CASSLVRTRTDTQYF. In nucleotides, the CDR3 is TGTGCCAGCAGCTTAGTCCGGACTCGCACAGATACGCAGTATTTT. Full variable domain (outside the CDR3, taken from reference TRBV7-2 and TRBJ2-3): GAGVSQSPSNKVTEKGKDVELRCDPISGHTALYWYRQSLGQGLEFLIYFQGNSAPDKSGLPSDRFSAERTGGSVSTLTIQRTQQEDSAVYLCASSLVRTRTDTQYFGPGTRLTVL.

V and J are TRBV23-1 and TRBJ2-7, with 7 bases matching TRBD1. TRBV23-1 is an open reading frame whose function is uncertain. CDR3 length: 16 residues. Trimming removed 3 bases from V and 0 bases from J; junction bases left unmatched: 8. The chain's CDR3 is CASSHPVGDSSYEQYF. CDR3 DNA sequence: TGCGCCAGCAGTCACCCCGTCGGGGACAGCTCCTACGAGCAGTACTTC.

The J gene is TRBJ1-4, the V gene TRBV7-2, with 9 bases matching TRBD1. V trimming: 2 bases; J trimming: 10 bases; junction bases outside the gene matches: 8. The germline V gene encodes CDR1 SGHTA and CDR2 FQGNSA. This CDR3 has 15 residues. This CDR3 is CASSLYGQGTGKLFF. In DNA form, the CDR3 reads TGTGCCAGCAGCTTATATGGACAGGGGACAGGAAAACTGTTTTTT.

CDR3 residues: CASSPRLAGVGEQYF. CDR3 DNA sequence: TGTGCCAGCAGCCCGAGACTAGCGGGAGTCGGCGAGCAGTACTTC. The chain links TRBV4-2 to TRBJ2-5; 12 nucleotides match TRBD2. The DNA matches TRBJ2-7 better at its end, which makes the J call doubtful. The CDR3 contains 15 residues. The V gene's germline CDR1 is LGHNA and CDR2 YNFKEQ.

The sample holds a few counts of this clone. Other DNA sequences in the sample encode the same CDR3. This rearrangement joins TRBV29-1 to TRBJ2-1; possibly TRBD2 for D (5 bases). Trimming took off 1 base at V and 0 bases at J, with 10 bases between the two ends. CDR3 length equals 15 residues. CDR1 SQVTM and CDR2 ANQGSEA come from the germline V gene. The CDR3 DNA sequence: TGCAGCGTTGAAGGGACTCTTAGCTCCTACAATGAGCAGTTCTTC. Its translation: CSVEGTLSSYNEQFF.

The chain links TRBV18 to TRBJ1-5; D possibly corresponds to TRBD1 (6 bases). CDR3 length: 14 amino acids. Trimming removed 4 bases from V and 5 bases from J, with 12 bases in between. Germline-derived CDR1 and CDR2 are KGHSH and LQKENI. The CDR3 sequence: CASSLRTEDQPQHF. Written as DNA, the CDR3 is TGTGCCAGCTCACTCCGGACAGAGGATCAGCCCCAGCATTTT.